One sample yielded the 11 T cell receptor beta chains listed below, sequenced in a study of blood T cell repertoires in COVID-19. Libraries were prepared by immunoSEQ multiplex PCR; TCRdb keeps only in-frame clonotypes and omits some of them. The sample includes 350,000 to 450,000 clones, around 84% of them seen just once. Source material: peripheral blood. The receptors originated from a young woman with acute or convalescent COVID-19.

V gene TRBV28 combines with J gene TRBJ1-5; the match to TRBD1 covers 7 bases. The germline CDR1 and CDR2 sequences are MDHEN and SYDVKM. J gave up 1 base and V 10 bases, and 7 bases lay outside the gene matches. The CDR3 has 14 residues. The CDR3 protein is CANSRGDSNQPQHF. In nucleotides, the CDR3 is TGTGCCAACTCCAGGGGGGACAGCAATCAGCCCCAGCATTTT.

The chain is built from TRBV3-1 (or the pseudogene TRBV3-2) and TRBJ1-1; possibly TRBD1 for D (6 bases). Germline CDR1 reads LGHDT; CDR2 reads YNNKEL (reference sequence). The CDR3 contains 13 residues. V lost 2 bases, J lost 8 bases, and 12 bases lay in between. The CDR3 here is CASSQWEGEEAFF. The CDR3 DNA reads TGTGCCAGCAGCCAATGGGAGGGGGAGGAAGCTTTCTTT.

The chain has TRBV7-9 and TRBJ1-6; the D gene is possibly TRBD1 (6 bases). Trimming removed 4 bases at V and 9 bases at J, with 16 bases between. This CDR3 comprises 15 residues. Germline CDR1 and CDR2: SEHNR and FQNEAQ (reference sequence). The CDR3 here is CASSSTGLIGSPLHF. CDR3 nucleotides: TGTGCCAGCAGCTCCACAGGGTTAATTGGTTCACCCCTCCACTTT.

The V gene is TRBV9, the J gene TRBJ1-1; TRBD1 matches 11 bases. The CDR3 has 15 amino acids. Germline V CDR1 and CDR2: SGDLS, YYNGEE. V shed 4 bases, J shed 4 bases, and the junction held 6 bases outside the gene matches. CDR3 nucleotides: TGTGCCAGCAGCCCCCAAGGACAGGGGGCCACTGAAGCTTTCTTT. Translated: CASSPQGQGATEAFF.

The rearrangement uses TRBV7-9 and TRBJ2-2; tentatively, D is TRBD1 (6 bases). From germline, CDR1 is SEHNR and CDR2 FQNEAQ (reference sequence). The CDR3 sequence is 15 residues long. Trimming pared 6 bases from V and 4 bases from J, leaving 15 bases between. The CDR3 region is CASSYGQTFTGELFF. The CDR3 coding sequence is TGTGCCAGCAGTTATGGACAGACTTTCACCGGGGAGCTGTTTTTT.

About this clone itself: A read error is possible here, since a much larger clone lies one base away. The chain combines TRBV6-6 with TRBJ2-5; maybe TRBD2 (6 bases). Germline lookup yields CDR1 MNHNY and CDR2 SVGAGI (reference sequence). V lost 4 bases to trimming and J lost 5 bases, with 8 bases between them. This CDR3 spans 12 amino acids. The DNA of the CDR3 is TGTGCCAGCAGTTTTGGGGGGGAGACCCAGTACTTC. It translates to CASSFGGETQYF.

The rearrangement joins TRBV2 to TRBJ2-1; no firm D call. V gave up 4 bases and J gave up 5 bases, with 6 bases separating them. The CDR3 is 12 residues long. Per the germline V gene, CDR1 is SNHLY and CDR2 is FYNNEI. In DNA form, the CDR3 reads TGTGCCAGCAGTGTGTCAGACAATGAGCAGTTCTTC. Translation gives CASSVSDNEQFF.

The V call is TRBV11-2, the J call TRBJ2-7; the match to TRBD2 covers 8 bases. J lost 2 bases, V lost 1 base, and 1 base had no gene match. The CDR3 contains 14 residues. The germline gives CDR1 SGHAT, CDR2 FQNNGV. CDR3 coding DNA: TGTGCCAGCAGCTTAGGTAGCGGGGCCTACGAGCAGTACTTC. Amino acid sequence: CASSLGSGAYEQYF.

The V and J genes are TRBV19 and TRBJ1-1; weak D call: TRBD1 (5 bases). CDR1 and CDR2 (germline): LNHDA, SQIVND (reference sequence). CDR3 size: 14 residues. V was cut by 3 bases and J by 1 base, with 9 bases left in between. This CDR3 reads CASSITGRNTEAFF. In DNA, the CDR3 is TGTGCCAGTAGTATCACAGGACGGAACACTGAAGCTTTCTTT.

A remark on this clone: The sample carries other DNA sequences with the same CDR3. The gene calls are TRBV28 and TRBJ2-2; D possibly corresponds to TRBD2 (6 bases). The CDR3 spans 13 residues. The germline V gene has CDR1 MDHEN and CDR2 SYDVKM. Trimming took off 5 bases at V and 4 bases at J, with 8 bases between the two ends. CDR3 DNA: TGTGCCAGCAGTCCCGGGAGCACCGGGGAGCTGTTTTTT. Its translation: CASSPGSTGELFF.

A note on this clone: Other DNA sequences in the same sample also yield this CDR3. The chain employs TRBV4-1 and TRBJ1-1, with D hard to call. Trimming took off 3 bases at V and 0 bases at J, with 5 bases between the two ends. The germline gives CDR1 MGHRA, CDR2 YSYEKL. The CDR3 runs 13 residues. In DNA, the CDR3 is TGCGCCAGCAGCCAGGCAGTGAACACTGAAGCTTTCTTT. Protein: CASSQAVNTEAFF.